Listed below are T cell receptor beta chains from one sample, sequenced in a study of cytomegalovirus exposure and HLA in healthy donors. Clones were read by immunoSEQ multiplex PCR, and TCRdb kept only the in-frame ones, dropping some. The repertoire holds 50,000 to 60,000 clones, with about 73% as singletons. The sequencing sample was made of PBMCs. The receptors come from a man younger than 30 in good health and CMV-seronegative. The CDR3 runs from the conserved cysteine through the conserved F or W. The D gene is left open where the match is weak. Size is stated for part of the rows, as once, few or many counts, or as a class when the clone is expanded.

v_gene: TRBV7-9
abundance: -
d_gene: -
j_gene: TRBJ2-5
CDR3aa: CASSLGVGADPLNF
CDR3nt: TGTGCCAGCAGCTTAGGCGTTGGGGCAGATCCCTTGAACTTC

v_gene: TRBV28
abundance: -
d_gene: -
j_gene: TRBJ1-5
CDR3aa: CASSLNMGQWGNQPQHF
CDR3nt: TGTGCCAGCAGTTTAAATATGGGACAATGGGGCAATCAGCCCCAGCATTTT

v_gene: TRBV28
abundance: -
d_gene: -
j_gene: TRBJ2-3
CDR3aa: CASRASGSTDTQYF
CDR3nt: TGTGCCAGCAGGGCAAGCGGGAGCACAGATACGCAGTATTTT

v_gene: TRBV7-6
abundance: few
d_gene: TRBD1
j_gene: TRBJ1-5
CDR3aa: CASSSGTGSNQPQHF
CDR3nt: TGTGCCAGCAGCTCCGGGACAGGGAGCAATCAGCCCCAGCATTTT

v_gene: TRBV10-3
abundance: -
d_gene: TRBD1
j_gene: TRBJ1-1
CDR3aa: CATKDPQGLAFF
CDR3nt: TGTGCCACGAAAGACCCACAGGGGCTTGCTTTCTTT

v_gene: TRBV6-4
abundance: -
d_gene: TRBD1
j_gene: TRBJ1-1
CDR3aa: CASRTQQGADTEAFF
CDR3nt: TGTGCCAGCAGAACACAACAGGGGGCGGACACTGAAGCTTTCTTT

v_gene: TRBV6-5
abundance: -
d_gene: TRBD2
j_gene: TRBJ2-7
CDR3aa: CASSPGTSDDEQYF
CDR3nt: TGTGCCAGCAGCCCCGGGACTAGCGATGACGAGCAGTACTTC

v_gene: TRBV18
abundance: -
d_gene: TRBD1
j_gene: TRBJ1-1
CDR3aa: CASSPKQGTEAFF
CDR3nt: TGTGCCAGCTCACCGAAACAGGGGACTGAAGCTTTCTTT

v_gene: TRBV29-1
abundance: few
d_gene: -
j_gene: TRBJ2-3
CDR3aa: CSVLGDWGDTQYF
CDR3nt: TGCAGCGTTCTCGGGGACTGGGGCGATACGCAGTATTTT

v_gene: TRBV25-1
abundance: few
d_gene: TRBD1
j_gene: TRBJ2-1
CDR3aa: CASSEGQYNEQFF
CDR3nt: TGTGCCAGCAGTGAGGGACAGTACAATGAGCAGTTCTTC

v_gene: TRBV4-3
abundance: few
d_gene: -
j_gene: TRBJ2-2
CDR3aa: CASSQELMGQNTGELFF
CDR3nt: TGCGCCAGCAGCCAAGAACTAATGGGACAGAACACCGGGGAGCTGTTTTTT

v_gene: TRBV15
abundance: -
d_gene: -
j_gene: TRBJ2-7
CDR3aa: CATRAGTSYEQYF
CDR3nt: TGTGCCACCAGGGCAGGGACAAGCTACGAGCAGTACTTC

v_gene: TRBV30
abundance: -
d_gene: -
j_gene: TRBJ2-1
CDR3aa: CAWSPRGSYNEQFF
CDR3nt: TGTGCCTGGAGTCCTAGGGGCTCCTACAATGAGCAGTTCTTC

v_gene: TRBV28
abundance: -
d_gene: TRBD2
j_gene: TRBJ2-1
CDR3aa: CASSLSGTSGRTGEQFF
CDR3nt: TGTGCCAGCAGTTTATCCGGGACTAGCGGGAGGACGGGTGAGCAGTTCTTC

v_gene: TRBV20-1
abundance: -
d_gene: -
j_gene: TRBJ2-7
CDR3aa: CSASDEREQYF
CDR3nt: TGCAGTGCTAGCGACGAGCGCGAGCAGTACTTC

v_gene: TRBV27
abundance: -
d_gene: -
j_gene: TRBJ1-2
CDR3aa: CASSGKATYGYTF
CDR3nt: TGTGCCAGCAGTGGCAAGGCGACTTATGGCTACACCTTC

v_gene: TRBV4-3
abundance: -
d_gene: TRBD2
j_gene: TRBJ2-1
CDR3aa: CASSQDLTSVNEQFF
CDR3nt: TGCGCCAGCAGCCAAGACCTGACTAGCGTCAATGAGCAGTTCTTC

v_gene: TRBV29-1
abundance: -
d_gene: -
j_gene: TRBJ2-6
CDR3aa: CSVSTGPGANVLTF
CDR3nt: TGCAGCGTTTCAACAGGGCCTGGGGCCAACGTCCTGACTTTC

v_gene: TRBV7-2
abundance: -
d_gene: -
j_gene: TRBJ1-2
CDR3aa: CASSGVVEGYTF
CDR3nt: TGTGCCAGCAGCGGAGTCGTTGAGGGCTACACCTTC

v_gene: TRBV7-6
abundance: few
d_gene: -
j_gene: TRBJ1-1
CDR3aa: CASSSYRERTEAFF
CDR3nt: TGTGCCAGCAGCTCCTACAGGGAGAGGACTGAAGCTTTCTTT

v_gene: TRBV7-9
abundance: -
d_gene: -
j_gene: TRBJ1-5
CDR3aa: CASSRDNSNQPQHF
CDR3nt: TGTGCCAGCAGCCGGGACAATAGCAATCAGCCCCAGCATTTT

v_gene: TRBV19
abundance: -
d_gene: -
j_gene: TRBJ1-2
CDR3aa: CASSILANYGYTF
CDR3nt: TGTGCCAGTAGTATACTGGCCAACTATGGCTACACCTTC

v_gene: TRBV7-9
abundance: -
d_gene: TRBD2
j_gene: TRBJ2-1
CDR3aa: CASNSASGYNEQFF
CDR3nt: TGTGCCAGCAATTCCGCTAGCGGATACAATGAGCAGTTCTTC

v_gene: TRBV6-5
abundance: few
d_gene: -
j_gene: TRBJ1-3
CDR3aa: CASSYSFTTSPYF
CDR3nt: TGTGCCAGCAGTTACTCGTTTACTACATCCCCATATTTT

v_gene: TRBV7-6
abundance: -
d_gene: TRBD1
j_gene: TRBJ2-6
CDR3aa: CASSLLTGAGANVLTF
CDR3nt: TGTGCCAGCAGCTTATTGACAGGGGCTGGGGCCAACGTCCTGACTTTC

v_gene: TRBV4-3
abundance: once
d_gene: TRBD1
j_gene: TRBJ2-7
CDR3aa: CASSQFRDSSYEQYF
CDR3nt: TGCGCCAGCAGCCAATTCAGGGACAGCTCCTACGAGCAGTACTTC

v_gene: TRBV7-8
abundance: -
d_gene: TRBD1
j_gene: TRBJ1-1
CDR3aa: CASSLGQPLNTEAFF
CDR3nt: TGTGCCAGCAGCTTGGGACAGCCATTGAACACTGAAGCTTTCTTT

v_gene: TRBV4-3
abundance: -
d_gene: TRBD2
j_gene: TRBJ2-3
CDR3aa: CASSLWTSGADTQYF
CDR3nt: TGCGCCAGCAGCCTCTGGACTAGCGGGGCGGATACGCAGTATTTT

v_gene: TRBV7-6
abundance: -
d_gene: -
j_gene: TRBJ2-3
CDR3aa: CASSLRGFVADTQYF
CDR3nt: TGTGCCAGCAGCTTACGGGGGTTCGTCGCAGATACGCAGTATTTT

v_gene: TRBV11-2
abundance: once
d_gene: -
j_gene: TRBJ1-3
CDR3aa: CASSQSGPNSGNTIYF
CDR3nt: TGTGCCAGCAGCCAAAGCGGGCCCAACTCTGGAAACACCATATATTTT

v_gene: TRBV4-3
abundance: few
d_gene: TRBD2
j_gene: TRBJ2-2
CDR3aa: CASSQDLLLAAANTGELFF
CDR3nt: TGCGCCAGCAGCCAAGATCTTTTGCTAGCGGCCGCGAACACCGGGGAGCTGTTTTTT

v_gene: TRBV4-3
abundance: -
d_gene: TRBD2
j_gene: TRBJ2-7
CDR3aa: CASSPWTSLPEQYF
CDR3nt: TGCGCCAGCAGCCCCTGGACTAGCCTGCCCGAGCAGTACTTC

v_gene: TRBV9
abundance: -
d_gene: -
j_gene: TRBJ2-7
CDR3aa: CASSPSAVSSYEQYF
CDR3nt: TGTGCCAGCAGCCCTTCGGCGGTCAGCTCCTACGAGCAGTACTTC

v_gene: TRBV30
abundance: -
d_gene: -
j_gene: TRBJ2-7
CDR3aa: CAWTTGISYEQYF
CDR3nt: TGTGCCTGGACTACAGGGATTTCCTACGAGCAGTACTTC

v_gene: TRBV5-6
abundance: few
d_gene: -
j_gene: TRBJ1-2
CDR3aa: CASSLDRLNYGYTF
CDR3nt: TGTGCCAGCAGCTTGGACAGGCTCAACTATGGCTACACCTTC

v_gene: TRBV10-3
abundance: few
d_gene: -
j_gene: TRBJ1-1
CDR3aa: CAISETGNTEAFF
CDR3nt: TGTGCCATCAGCGAGACAGGGAACACTGAAGCTTTCTTT

v_gene: TRBV28
abundance: -
d_gene: -
j_gene: TRBJ1-1
CDR3aa: CASSLVTGNTEAFF
CDR3nt: TGTGCCAGCAGCCTAGTCACAGGGAACACTGAAGCTTTCTTT

v_gene: TRBV28
abundance: -
d_gene: -
j_gene: TRBJ1-5
CDR3aa: CASSPQALSNQPQHF
CDR3nt: TGTGCCAGCAGTCCTCAGGCCCTGAGCAATCAGCCCCAGCATTTT

v_gene: TRBV7-8
abundance: -
d_gene: -
j_gene: TRBJ2-7
CDR3aa: CASSNGIYEQYF
CDR3nt: TGTGCCAGCAGCAACGGTATCTACGAGCAGTACTTC

v_gene: TRBV6-6
abundance: -
d_gene: -
j_gene: TRBJ1-2
CDR3aa: CASSLEVGASGYGYTF
CDR3nt: TGTGCCAGCAGCCTCGAAGTGGGGGCATCAGGGTATGGCTACACCTTC

v_gene: TRBV28
abundance: -
d_gene: -
j_gene: TRBJ2-7
CDR3aa: CASSFGRTVSYEQYF
CDR3nt: TGTGCCAGCAGTTTCGGACGGACAGTATCCTACGAGCAGTACTTC

v_gene: TRBV5-4
abundance: few
d_gene: -
j_gene: TRBJ1-6
CDR3aa: CASSKIDGGSSYNSPLHF
CDR3nt: TGTGCCAGCAGCAAAATAGACGGCGGTAGCTCCTATAATTCACCCCTCCACTTT

v_gene: TRBV29-1
abundance: -
d_gene: -
j_gene: TRBJ2-1
CDR3aa: CSVGDVSSYNEQFF
CDR3nt: TGCAGCGTTGGAGACGTGAGCTCCTACAATGAGCAGTTCTTC

v_gene: TRBV7-2
abundance: few
d_gene: -
j_gene: TRBJ1-1
CDR3aa: CASSLFAGSANTEAFF
CDR3nt: TGTGCCAGCAGCTTATTTGCGGGTTCCGCAAACACTGAAGCTTTCTTT

v_gene: TRBV30
abundance: -
d_gene: -
j_gene: TRBJ1-2
CDR3aa: CAWSLAGVSGYTF
CDR3nt: TGTGCCTGGAGTCTGGCAGGGGTTAGCGGCTACACCTTC